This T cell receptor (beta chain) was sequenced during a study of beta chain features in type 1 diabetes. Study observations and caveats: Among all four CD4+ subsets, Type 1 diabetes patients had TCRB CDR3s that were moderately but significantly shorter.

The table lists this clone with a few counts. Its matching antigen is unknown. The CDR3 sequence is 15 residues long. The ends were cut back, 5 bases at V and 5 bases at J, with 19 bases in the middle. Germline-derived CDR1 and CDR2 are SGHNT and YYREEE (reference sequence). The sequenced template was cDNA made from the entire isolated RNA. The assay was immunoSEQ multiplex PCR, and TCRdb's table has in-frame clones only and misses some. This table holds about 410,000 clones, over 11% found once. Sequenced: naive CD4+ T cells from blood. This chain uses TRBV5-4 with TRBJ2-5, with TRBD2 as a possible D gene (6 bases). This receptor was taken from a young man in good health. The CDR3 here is CASSFDRLAYETQYF. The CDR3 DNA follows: TGTGCCAGCAGTTTCGATCGGCTAGCGTACGAGACCCAGTACTTC.